This TCR beta chain was identified in a study of cytomegalovirus exposure and HLA in healthy donors. Notes on the study in general: Cytomegalovirus status, reportedly, was diagnosed with high specificity and sensitivity by the classifier.

A single count supports this clone. What it recognizes is unknown. The CDR3 runs to 8 residues. PCR primers comprised 60 Vbeta and 13 Jbeta primers. As handled by the study authors: Unique TCR beta chains numbered around 75 million in a later analysis, with roughly 10 million shared. The method was immunoSEQ multiplex PCR; TCRdb's version includes in-frame clones alone and lacks a portion of them. V, J and clone size are taken as reported in that table, and D and trimming were inferred from the DNA itself. The repertoire holds about 190,000 clones, with 78% as singletons. Sequenced sample: PBMCs. This sequence originates from a woman in her 30s in good health and CMV-seropositive. This chain joins TRBV3-2 and TRBJ1-4. TRBV3-2 is a recognized pseudogene. CDR3 in amino acids: CAEEKLFF. CDR3 in DNA: TGTGCCGAGGAAAAACTGTTTTTT.